This is a list of T cell receptor beta chains from one sample in a study of T-cell memory formation after mild COVID-19. MiXCR, applied by TCRdb to the 5' RACE reads, yields one record per CDR3 protein. This table has a few hundred thousand distinct CDR3 sequences, 27% appearing once. The material sequenced was PBMCs or a T cell subset sorted from them (not recorded which). The source is an adult woman who had mild COVID-19 (a few samples of this study predate the infection). Cell type and time point are not known. CDR3s leave out the opening cysteine and the closing phenylalanine or tryptophan.

v_call	j_call	cdr3_aa
TRBV7-9	TRBJ2-1	ASSFWEMTYNEQF
TRBV6-2/TRBV6-3	TRBJ2-6	ASSRRGGSGANVLT
TRBV6-5	TRBJ2-7	ASSYTGVSYEQY
TRBV18	TRBJ2-7	ASSPPKNGGAEQY
TRBV19	TRBJ2-7	ASRSLDRYHEQY
TRBV12-3/TRBV12-4	TRBJ2-5	ASSTRRETQY
TRBV5-1	TRBJ2-1	ASGTAGVSYNEQF
TRBV5-1	TRBJ2-5	ASSLVADQETQY
TRBV6-5	TRBJ2-1	ASSYSGRPYNEQF
TRBV12-3/TRBV12-4	TRBJ2-3	ASSFTTGGTDTQY
TRBV12-3/TRBV12-4	TRBJ2-4	ASSNRGMRNIQY
TRBV9	TRBJ2-5	ASSVERRGETQY
TRBV4-3	TRBJ1-2	ASSQGVRDGYT
TRBV29-1	TRBJ2-1	SVVRVVFNEQF
TRBV7-3	TRBJ2-1	ASSPQGDTEQF
TRBV6-6	TRBJ2-7	ASSYSPRIDSYEQY
TRBV5-1	TRBJ1-4	ASSLGGTMAEKLF
TRBV6-5	TRBJ1-1	ASSGQGASTEAF
TRBV5-1	TRBJ2-1	ASSLSSGAAYNEQF
TRBV10-3	TRBJ2-5	AISEVRQETQY
TRBV6-1	TRBJ2-1	ASGGEQF
TRBV27	TRBJ2-2	ASSLGTGPGELF
TRBV7-9	TRBJ2-7	ASSTSGRGSEQY
TRBV19	TRBJ1-1	ASSRVGWGGEAF
TRBV30	TRBJ2-3	AWSVLAVDTQY
TRBV10-3	TRBJ1-2	AISPGRGRVYGYT
TRBV5-4	TRBJ1-3	ASSQTAGNTIY
TRBV15	TRBJ1-5	ATSRDRNQPQH
TRBV9	TRBJ2-1	ASSVASSGGPDNEQF
TRBV20-1	TRBJ2-2	SARKATNTGELF
TRBV14	TRBJ1-2	ASSQFRTDYGYT